A single sample is the source of the 14 T cell receptor beta chains below, sequenced in a study of regulatory T cells in long-lasting Graves disease. Both iRepertoire HTBI primers and Arm-PCR of CDR3 regions were used to build the TCR beta libraries. TCRdb re-called the multiplex PCR reads through MiXCR, storing one row per CDR3 protein. The sample carries roughly 560,000 distinct CDR3 sequences, approximately 12% recorded once. As for time point: newly diagnosed GD, antithyroid drugs for less than 3 months. Extracted RNA from PBMCs served as the source of the TCR library. These data were also reused for a study on T cells in Graves' hyperthyroidism and ophthalmopathy.

The sequencing used peripheral blood mononuclear cells (PBMCs), collected at new diagnosis, from a patient treated with antithyroid drugs. These TCRs come from a woman in her thirties with Graves disease.

This clonotype has only a few counts. The rearrangement joins TRBV20-1 to TRBJ1-2; 7 nucleotides match TRBD1. The CDR3 is 14 amino acids. The germline V gene encodes CDR1 DFQATT and CDR2 SNEGSKA (reference sequence). V was pared by 6 bases and J by 6 bases, with 13 bases of the junction left unmatched. The CDR3 spells CSAPNTGTVDGYTF. In DNA, the CDR3 is TGCAGTGCCCCCAATACCGGGACAGTCGATGGCTACACCTTC.

This clonotype was seen ten or more times. The CDR3, as DNA: TGTGCCAGCAGCCAAGATCTTGGACAGCTTAATTCACCCCTCCACTTT. It encodes CASSQDLGQLNSPLHF. The genes are TRBV3-1 and TRBJ1-6, with D possibly TRBD1 on 6 matching bases. Trimming took off 0 bases at V and 6 bases at J, with 12 bases between the two ends. The CDR3 covers 16 residues. In germline, CDR1 is LGHDT, CDR2 YNNKEL (reference sequence).

This clonotype was observed many times. CDR3 in amino acids: CASSLISTEAFF. The CDR3 nucleotides read TGTGCCAGCAGCTTAATCAGTACTGAAGCTTTCTTT. This chain links TRBV11-2 with TRBJ1-1; no definite D call. The CDR3 length is 12 residues. Trimming took 2 bases from V and 5 from J, leaving 6 bases between them. Germline CDR1 SGHAT, CDR2 FQNNGV.

In this sample, this clonotype turned up a few times. The chain couples TRBV9 to TRBJ2-1, with D perhaps matching TRBD1 (6 bases). This CDR3 spans 14 amino acids. Trimming removed 0 bases at V and 5 bases at J, with 9 bases between. Looked up from germline, CDR1 is SGDLS and CDR2 is YYNGEE. CDR3 sequence (DNA): TGTGCCAGCAGCGTAGGTGACAGGAACAATGAGCAGTTCTTC. Translating gives CASSVGDRNNEQFF.

This clonotype was recorded at least ten times. The chain links TRBV9 to TRBJ2-3, with a tentative D call TRBD1 (5 bases). This CDR3 is 13 amino acids long. CDR1 is SGDLS, CDR2 YYNGEE, per germline. Trimming took off 5 bases at V and 4 bases at J, with 11 bases between the two ends. CDR3 sequence reads: CASSVQGADTQYF. Written as DNA, the CDR3 is TGTGCCAGCAGTGTGCAGGGTGCAGATACGCAGTATTTT. The whole variable domain, filled in from reference TRBV9 and TRBJ2-3, reads DSGVTQTPKHLITATGQRVTLRCSPRSGDLSVYWYQQSLDQGLQFLIQYYNGEERAKGNILERFSAQQFPDLHSELNLSSLELGDSALYFCASSVQGADTQYFGPGTRLTVL.

This clonotype has ten or more counts. The CDR3 sequence is CASSFRINEKLFF. The DNA for the CDR3 is TGTGCCAGCAGTTTCCGCATTAATGAAAAACTGTTTTTT. The J gene is TRBJ1-4, the V gene TRBV12-3 or TRBV12-4; D is unclear. CDR3 size: 13 residues. Trimming removed 3 bases at V and 4 bases at J, with 6 bases between.

Concerning this clonotype: Relative to the germline gene, one junction end is altered; a read error may explain this. This sequence joins TRBV5-4 and TRBJ1-2, with D possibly being TRBD1 (5 bases). Germline CDR1 and CDR2: SGHNT and YYREEE (reference sequence). The CDR3 totals 14 residues. CDR3 amino acids: CATSTSGGAGGYTF. CDR3 DNA: TGTGCCACCAGCACTTCGGGAGGGGCGGGAGGCTACACCTTC. Full variable domain (missing parts from reference TRBV5-4 and TRBJ1-2): ETGVTQSPTHLIKTRGQQVTLRCSSQSGHNTVSWYQQALGQGPQFIFQYYREEENGRGNFPPRFSGLQFPNYSSELNVNALELDDSALYLCATSTSGGAGGYTFGSGTRLTVV.

The sample holds many counts of this clonotype. This chain uses TRBV27 with TRBJ1-6; 11 positions agree with TRBD1. With 5 bases clipped from V and 9 bases from J, the junction kept 9 bases outside the gene matches. This CDR3 is built from 16 residues. Germline loops: CDR1 MNHEY, CDR2 SMNVEV (reference sequence). The CDR3 sequence: CASSGTGTGGFSPLHF. As DNA, the CDR3 is TGTGCCAGCAGTGGGACCGGGACAGGGGGATTTTCACCCCTCCACTTT.

This clonotype was picked up many times. CDR3 bases: TGTGCCAGCAGCTTTCAAGATTGGACTGAAGCTTTCTTT. Translating gives CASSFQDWTEAFF. The chain joins TRBV7-9 to TRBJ1-1; D is ambiguous. Trimming removed 3 bases from V and 5 bases from J, with 10 bases in between. The CDR3 length is 13 residues. Germline CDR1 and CDR2: SEHNR and FQNEAQ (reference sequence).

At least ten counts were recorded for this clonotype. The J gene is TRBJ2-2, the V gene TRBV5-1; 10 nucleotides line up with TRBD1. The germline V gene encodes CDR1 SGHRS and CDR2 YFSETQ. V gave up 7 bases and J gave up 0 bases; unmatched junction bases: 3. This CDR3 comprises 15 residues. The DNA for the CDR3 is TGCGCCAGCCATGACAGGGGGCCGAACACCGGGGAGCTGTTTTTT. It specifies CASHDRGPNTGELFF. Full variable domain (outside the CDR3, taken from reference TRBV5-1 and TRBJ2-2): KAGVTQTPRYLIKTRGQQVTLSCSPISGHRSVSWYQQTPGQGLQFLFEYFSETQRNKGNFPGRFSGRQFSNSRSEMNVSTLELGDSALYLCASHDRGPNTGELFFGEGSRLTVL.

The V and J genes are TRBV12-3 or TRBV12-4 and TRBJ2-5; possible D gene TRBD2, 6 bases. This CDR3 contains 12 residues. Trimming removed 8 bases from V and 4 bases from J, with 11 bases in between. CDR3 in amino acids: CASHLEGETQYF. The CDR3 DNA reads as TGTGCCAGCCATTTGGAGGGAGAGACCCAGTACTTC.

This clonotype was counted ten times or more. V is TRBV6-2 or TRBV6-3 and J is TRBJ2-1; D call uncertain. V was shortened by 2 bases and J by 2 bases, with 7 bases between the two germline ends. CDR1 is MNHEY, CDR2 SVGEGT, per germline. The CDR3 sequence is 14 residues long. The CDR3 sequence: CASSYPPPYNEQFF. DNA of the CDR3: TGTGCCAGCAGTTACCCTCCCCCCTACAATGAGCAGTTCTTC.

The chain has TRBV30 and TRBJ2-3; D gene unclear. Germline V gives CDR1 GTSNPN, CDR2 SVGIG (reference sequence). The CDR3 runs 13 residues. V dropped 0 bases and J dropped 9 bases, with 13 bases sitting between them. Written as DNA, the CDR3 is TGTGCCTGGAGTGTTTTCTTAGGGAAAACGCAGTATTTT. Its translation is CAWSVFLGKTQYF.

Many counts were recorded for this clonotype. This sequence joins TRBV28 and TRBJ1-1, with TRBD1 as a possible D gene (5 bases). V gave up 3 bases and J gave up 4 bases, with 21 bases separating them. CDR3 length equals 17 residues. Germline V gene lookup returns CDR1 MDHEN and CDR2 SYDVKM. The CDR3 nucleotides read TGTGCCAGCAGTTTGGAGCGTTTTAGGGGTTCAAGCACTGAAGCTTTCTTT. Translated: CASSLERFRGSSTEAFF. Drawing the rest from reference TRBV28 and TRBJ1-1, the complete variable domain is DVKVTQSSRYLVKRTGEKVFLECVQDMDHENMFWYRQDPGLGLRLIYFSYDVKMKEKGDIPEGYSVSREKKERFSLILESASTNQTSMYLCASSLERFRGSSTEAFFGQGTRLTVV.